Below are 14 T cell receptor beta chains sequenced from a single sample in a study of T cell repertoires in cytomegalovirus infection. TCRdb passed the reads through MiXCR, listing each CDR3 protein once. Seen here are more than 65,000 distinct CDR3 sequences, about 44% observed once, and the top ten hold 80% to 95%. Antigens of these TCRs are unknown. Sequences were derived from CD8+ T cells from cultured PBMCs, sampled from culture after CMV antigen stimulation. The receptors shown here come from a human donor in good health (CMV status not recorded). Some clones in this sample may be carry-over from other donors' samples.

This chain uses TRBV7-6 with TRBJ2-3; D could derive from TRBD1 or TRBD2 (6 bases each). The V end lost 2 bases, the J end lost 2 bases, and 11 bases lay between the germline ends. This CDR3 has 15 amino acids. Germline V gene lookup returns CDR1 SGHVS and CDR2 FNYEAQ. CDR3 in amino acids: CASSLTGAPTDTQYF. CDR3 DNA sequence: TGTGCCAGCAGCTTAACGGGGGCGCCCACAGATACGCAGTATTTT.

This chain uses TRBV19 with TRBJ1-1; 7 nucleotides match TRBD1. The CDR3 spans 11 residues. Germline V lookup: CDR1 LNHDA, CDR2 SQIVND (reference sequence). Trimming removed 10 bases from V and 4 bases from J; junction bases left unmatched: 3. The chain's CDR3 is CATSGGTEAFF. The CDR3 nucleotides are TGTGCCACCTCAGGGGGCACTGAAGCTTTCTTT.

V usage is TRBV7-3 and J usage is TRBJ2-1; 9 bases are shared with TRBD2. Germline CDR1 and CDR2: SGHTA and FQGTGA. The CDR3 contains 15 residues. Unmatched junction bases numbered 8, after V lost 4 bases and J lost 7 bases. This CDR3 reads CASSSFSGGLNEQFF. The CDR3, as DNA: TGTGCCAGCAGCTCCTTCAGCGGGGGGCTTAATGAGCAGTTCTTC.

The chain links TRBV28 to TRBJ1-1, with D perhaps TRBD1 (5 bases). Trimming pared 1 base from V and 3 bases from J, leaving 12 bases between. The CDR3 covers 15 residues. From germline, CDR1 is MDHEN and CDR2 SYDVKM. CDR3 bases: TGTGCCAGCAGTTTATTTTCACGGGGGGACACTGAAGCTTTCTTT. It translates to CASSLFSRGDTEAFF.

The J gene is TRBJ2-7, the V gene TRBV29-1; D is ambiguous. There are 12 residues in the CDR3. Trimming stripped 4 bases from V and 4 bases from J, with 11 bases between. Per germline, CDR1 SQVTM and CDR2 ANQGSEA. For the CDR3, the DNA is TGCAGCGTTGTAGCTGGGGTGTACGAGCAGTACTTC. This translates into CSVVAGVYEQYF.

Written as DNA, the CDR3 is TGTGCCAGCAGCCCCCCCGGGGGTTCCGAAAAACTGTTTTTT. Translating it yields CASSPPGGSEKLFF. The rearrangement uses TRBV7-4 and TRBJ1-4; the D gene is possibly TRBD1 (5 bases). Deletions cut 5 bases from V and 8 bases from J, with 15 bases between. The CDR3 spans 14 residues. Germline CDR1 and CDR2: SGHVT and SQSDAQ.

V gene TRBV7-2 combines with J gene TRBJ2-7, with unresolved D. The CDR3 consists of 14 residues. Trimming left V 4 bases short and J 4 bases short, with 14 bases between. Germline CDR1 and CDR2: SGHTA and FQGNSA. This chain's CDR3 is CASSSSSPPYEQYF. Here the CDR3 DNA reads TGTGCCAGCAGCTCCAGTTCCCCGCCTTACGAGCAGTACTTC.

The rearrangement uses TRBV19 and TRBJ1-2, with D uncertain. This CDR3 has 12 amino acids. Germline values: CDR1 LNHDA, CDR2 SQIVND (reference sequence). Trimming pared 7 bases from V and 7 bases from J, leaving 13 bases between. The CDR3 protein is CASKSTYSGYTF. CDR3 bases: TGTGCCAGTAAGAGTACCTACAGTGGCTACACCTTC.

The count of this clonotype is one. The gene calls are TRBV7-4 and TRBJ2-3; D perhaps matches TRBD2 (7 bases). The CDR3 loop spans 17 amino acids. V gave up 5 bases and J gave up 2 bases, with 20 bases separating them. CDR1 is SGHVT and CDR2 is SQSDAQ in the germline V gene. As DNA, the CDR3 is TGTGCCAGCAGCCCCGTCGACGCGGGGGCCCTCACAGATACGCAGTATTTT. As protein: CASSPVDAGALTDTQYF.

The chain couples TRBV28 to TRBJ2-1, with TRBD2 matching 12 bases. The CDR3 is made up of 17 amino acids. V lost 4 bases and J lost 5; bases outside the gene matches: 9. From germline, CDR1 is MDHEN and CDR2 SYDVKM. The CDR3 here is CASSSRTSGVQNNEQFF. The CDR3 DNA reads as TGTGCCAGCAGTTCTAGGACTAGCGGGGTTCAAAACAATGAGCAGTTCTTC.

The genes are TRBV11-2 and TRBJ2-1; 12 nucleotides align to TRBD2. Germline V lookup: CDR1 SGHAT, CDR2 FQNNGV. Trimming took 0 bases from V and 10 from J; bases not matched to a gene: 7. The CDR3 runs 16 residues. The DNA for the CDR3 is TGTGCCAGCAGCTTAGATCGACTAGCGGGGGCGGGGGAGCAGTTCTTC. This sequence encodes CASSLDRLAGAGEQFF.

The V and J genes are TRBV7-8 and TRBJ2-7, with TRBD2 matching 11 bases. The CDR3 sequence is 15 residues long. Germline assignment: CDR1 SGHVS and CDR2 FQNEAQ. V lost 4 bases, J lost 2 bases, and 4 bases stayed unmatched. In DNA, the CDR3 is TGTGCCAGCAGCTATAGCGGGGGGGAAACCTACGAGCAGTACTTC. It encodes CASSYSGGETYEQYF.

This sequence joins TRBV4-1 and TRBJ1-2; 10 nucleotides match TRBD1. The CDR3 sequence is 14 residues long. The V segment lost 5 bases and the J segment 7 bases; nucleotides outside the gene matches: 7. The germline CDR1 and CDR2 sequences are MGHRA and YSYEKL. CDR3 protein: CASSVTGGISGYTF. The CDR3 bases are TGCGCCAGCAGCGTGACAGGGGGCATAAGTGGCTACACCTTC.

This clonotype has a handful of counts. V usage is TRBV7-8 and J usage is TRBJ2-7, with a weak D call TRBD2 (7 bases). V was trimmed by 1 base and J by 1 base, leaving 14 bases between them. The germline V gene encodes CDR1 SGHVS and CDR2 FQNEAQ. This CDR3 comprises 16 residues. The chain's CDR3 is CASSLDGGHASYEQYF. CDR3 sequence (DNA): TGTGCCAGCAGCTTAGACGGGGGGCATGCATCCTACGAGCAGTACTTC.